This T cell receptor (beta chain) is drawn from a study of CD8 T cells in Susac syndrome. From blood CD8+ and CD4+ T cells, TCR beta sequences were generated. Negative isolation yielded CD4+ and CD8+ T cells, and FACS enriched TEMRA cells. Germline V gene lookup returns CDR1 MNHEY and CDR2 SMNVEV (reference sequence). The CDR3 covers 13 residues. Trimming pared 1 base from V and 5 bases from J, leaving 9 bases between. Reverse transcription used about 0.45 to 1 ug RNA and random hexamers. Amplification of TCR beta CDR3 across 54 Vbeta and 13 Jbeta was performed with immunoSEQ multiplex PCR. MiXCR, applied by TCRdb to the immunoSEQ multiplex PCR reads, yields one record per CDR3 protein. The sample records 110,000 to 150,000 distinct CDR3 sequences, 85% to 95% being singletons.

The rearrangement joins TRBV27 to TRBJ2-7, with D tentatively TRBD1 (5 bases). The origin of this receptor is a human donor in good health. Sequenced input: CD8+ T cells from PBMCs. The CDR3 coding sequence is TGTGCCAGCAGTTTATTCCCAGGGCACGAGCAGTACTTC. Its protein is CASSLFPGHEQYF.